One T cell receptor beta chain is described in this entry. Its target is unknown. Described time point: baseline, week 1 (first vaccination visit). Described treatment: pre-vaccination baseline after standard-of-care therapy. Clones were read by immunoSEQ multiplex PCR, and TCRdb kept only the in-frame ones, dropping some. The sample consists of 85,000 to 100,000 clones, 83% of them appearing once. These data belong to a study of a mutant IDH1 vaccine in newly diagnosed glioma. About the research overall: Treated patients, averaging 40.4 years, were approximately 60% male and roughly 38% female. Receipt of radiotherapy, temozolomide, or both preceded the study, and most received both. Findings and limits, study-wide: Pseudoprogression appears to have had no connection to changes in top peripheral T cell clonotypes. Evidence of vaccine-induced immune responses was documented in roughly 93% of patients.

Between the trimmed V and J ends, which lost 3 bases and 2 bases, there was a span of 9 bases. This CDR3 spans 14 amino acids. From germline, CDR1 is SGHNT and CDR2 YYREEE (reference sequence). Sequenced here: PBMCs, sampled from a glioma patient treated with radiotherapy, temozolomide or both. The rearrangement links TRBV5-4 to TRBJ1-3; a weak D match, TRBD1 (6 bases). This sequence was found in a woman aged 50 to 60 with glioma. The CDR3 DNA is TGTGCCAGCAGCTACGGGACAACTGGAAACACCATATATTTT. Translating it yields CASSYGTTGNTIYF.